These 9 T cell receptor beta chains came from one sample sequenced in a study of blood T cell repertoires in COVID-19. Profiled with immunoSEQ multiplex PCR; TCRdb holds only in-frame clones, not every one. The table lists 390,000 or so clones, around 91% of them singletons. The sample consisted of PBMCs or T cells enriched from blood (not recorded which). The receptor set was obtained from a man aged 18 to 29 who had recovered from COVID-19.

The rearrangement uses TRBV11-3 and TRBJ2-1, with a possible D match to TRBD2 (7 bases). The CDR3 totals 16 residues. The V end lost 4 bases, the J end lost 7 bases, and 20 bases lay between the germline ends. The V gene's germline CDR1 is SGHNT and CDR2 YENEEA. CDR3 residues: CASSSLGGALRNEQFF. The CDR3 DNA reads TGTGCCAGCAGCTCATTGGGGGGGGCCCTCAGAAATGAGCAGTTCTTC.

The CDR3 sequence: CASSQRGLKGTEAFF. CDR3 coding DNA: TGCGCCAGCAGCCAAAGGGGACTCAAAGGCACTGAAGCTTTCTTT. The chain employs TRBV4-1 and TRBJ1-1; D may be TRBD1 (5 bases). V was cut by 2 bases and J by 4 bases, with 14 bases left in between. This CDR3 contains 15 residues. CDR1 is MGHRA and CDR2 is YSYEKL in the germline V gene.

The J gene is TRBJ2-3, the V gene TRBV28; the match to TRBD1 covers 8 bases. The CDR3 is 15 amino acids. CDR1 and CDR2 (germline): MDHEN, SYDVKM. The junction had 10 bases not matched to a gene; V was cut back by 4 bases and J by 7 bases. CDR3 region: CASSSGAGGAHTQYF. As DNA, the CDR3 is TGTGCCAGCAGTTCCGGGGCAGGGGGCGCGCATACGCAGTATTTT.

The gene calls are TRBV24-1 and TRBJ2-2; 7 bases line up with TRBD2. With 12 bases clipped from V and 1 base from J, the junction kept 4 bases outside the gene matches. The CDR3 is 13 amino acids. Germline V gene lookup returns CDR1 KGHDR and CDR2 SFDVKD. Here the CDR3 reads CASGGENTGELFF. The CDR3 DNA sequence: TGTGCCTCTGGGGGGGAGAACACCGGGGAGCTGTTTTTT.

The V call is TRBV20-1, the J call TRBJ1-2, with a weak D call TRBD1 (5 bases). The germline V gene has CDR1 DFQATT and CDR2 SNEGSKA (reference sequence). V was trimmed by 5 bases and J by 9 bases, leaving 13 bases between them. This CDR3 region has 11 residues. CDR3 nucleotides: TGCAGTGCTTCTCGGGGGATAAGCTACACCTTC. Translated: CSASRGISYTF.

The V and J genes are TRBV18 and TRBJ2-1; 9 bases match TRBD1. Germline V gene lookup returns CDR1 KGHSH and CDR2 LQKENI. After removal of 5 bases from V and 7 bases from J, the junction contained 9 bases not matched to a gene. The CDR3 has 15 residues. In DNA form, the CDR3 reads TGTGCCAGCTCAGGTCCGGGACAGGGAATGAATGAGCAGTTCTTC. This translates into CASSGPGQGMNEQFF.

This chain joins TRBV7-3 and TRBJ1-2, with TRBD1 as a possible D gene (6 bases). This CDR3 is 13 amino acids long. V lost 2 bases, J lost 6 bases, and 10 bases lay in between. Germline values: CDR1 SGHTA, CDR2 FQGTGA. CDR3 DNA sequence: TGTGCCAGCAGCTTATTACAGGGAGATGGCTACACCTTC. Translating it yields CASSLLQGDGYTF.

In regard to this clone: Other DNA variants within this sample encode the same CDR3. The chain recombines TRBV7-6 with TRBJ1-2; tentative D call: TRBD1 (5 bases). The CDR3 loop spans 13 amino acids. From germline, CDR1 is SGHVS and CDR2 FNYEAQ. V was trimmed by 1 base and J by 4 bases, leaving 7 bases between them. This CDR3 reads CASSLGTGYGYTF. The DNA of the CDR3 is TGTGCCAGCAGCTTAGGAACAGGCTATGGCTACACCTTC.

This clone was detected once. The gene calls are TRBV5-1 and TRBJ1-6, with D unresolved. Germline assignment: CDR1 SGHRS and CDR2 YFSETQ. Trimming pared 0 bases from V and 7 bases from J, leaving 11 bases between. The CDR3 extends over 15 amino acids. DNA of the CDR3: TGCGCCAGCAGCTTGGTCCCCGAAGCCAATTCACCCCTCCACTTT. Its protein is CASSLVPEANSPLHF.